This TCR beta chain was obtained from a study of blood T cell repertoires in COVID-19 (dated by TCRdb to 2019 to 2021). For context, the study as a whole: The collaborator samples originated in the United States, Italy and Spain and spanned the acute and convalescent phases of COVID-19. The prospective study material was composed of cDNA or gDNA derived from T cells, B-cell-depleted T cells, or PBMCs. HLA class I and class II types, where available, came from metadata supplied by the sample provider rather than from assay-based typing. The repertoires were made available in a free public database intended to serve as a resource for research on the immune response to SARS-CoV-2. Deeply sampled blood TCRbeta repertoires from subjects exposed to, actively infected with, or recovered from COVID-19 were included in the dataset. Samples were obtained from the ongoing ImmuneRACE study (first 160 participants) and from 1,254 subjects provided by 6 global collaborators. A de-identified subject ID, COVID-19 status, age in years and sex were almost always included in the sample metadata.

Each collaborating institution followed its own protocols to collect whole blood in K2EDTA tubes. Collaborator samples were shipped for TCRbeta analysis as frozen whole blood, isolated PBMCs, or DNA extracted from either sample type. The investigation overall reported the following: Clinical and demographic metadata were provided uncurated, with the amount varying by source and participant.

Comments on this clone: The target of this receptor is not known. No clone much larger than this one lies a single base away; base qualities are absent.

TCRbeta CDR3 regions were amplified from genomic DNA by means of the immunoSEQ Assay, a bias-controlled multiplex PCR. The authors' analysis ran thus. The number of nucleated cells in each sample was estimated by amplification of reference gene primers within the assay. Sequence reads were collapsed and filtered to measure the absolute abundance of every unique TCRbeta CDR3 rearrangement. For each sample, productive Simpson clonality was calculated as the square root of Simpson's diversity index across productive rearrangements. Not all clones reach the TCRdb copy of this immuneACCESS table, which keeps in-frame sequences only. Checked studies attribute under half of the gap to unresolved V genes and leave the rest unexplained. The D gene and trimming were derived from the DNA, and the V and J assignments and clone size from that table. The sample records 75,000 or so clones, approximately 84% of which are singletons. Approximately 5.8% of the sample lies in the top ten.

The germline V gene specifies KGHSH as CDR1 and LQKENI as CDR2. From V the trimming removes 5 bases and from J it removes 4 bases, while the gene matches leave 14 bases of the junction unaccounted for. The CDR3, cysteine through phenylalanine, is 18 amino acids long. The retained sequence is limited to the CDR3, 54 bases, with the frame set at the first base. The sequence came from a man in his fifties or sixties with active or convalescent COVID-19. The chain couples TRBV18 to TRBJ2-2, with 9 bases matching TRBD1. The source material was peripheral blood. CDR3 protein: CASSFSGTGIFSTGELFF. The DNA reads as follows: TGTGCCAGCTCATTTTCCGGGACAGGGATATTTAGCACCGGGGAGCTGTTTTTT.